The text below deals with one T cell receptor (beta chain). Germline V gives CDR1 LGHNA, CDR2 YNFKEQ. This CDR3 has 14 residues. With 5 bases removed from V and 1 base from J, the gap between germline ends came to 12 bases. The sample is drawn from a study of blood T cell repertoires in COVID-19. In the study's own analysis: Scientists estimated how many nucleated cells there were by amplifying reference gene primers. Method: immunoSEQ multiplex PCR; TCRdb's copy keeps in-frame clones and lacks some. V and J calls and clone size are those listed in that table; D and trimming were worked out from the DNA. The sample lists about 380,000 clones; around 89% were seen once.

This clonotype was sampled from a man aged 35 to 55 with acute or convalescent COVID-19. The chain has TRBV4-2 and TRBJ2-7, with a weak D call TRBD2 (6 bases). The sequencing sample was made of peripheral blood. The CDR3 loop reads CASSGTGSSYEQYF. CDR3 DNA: TGTGCCAGCAGCGGGACCGGGAGTTCCTACGAGCAGTACTTC.